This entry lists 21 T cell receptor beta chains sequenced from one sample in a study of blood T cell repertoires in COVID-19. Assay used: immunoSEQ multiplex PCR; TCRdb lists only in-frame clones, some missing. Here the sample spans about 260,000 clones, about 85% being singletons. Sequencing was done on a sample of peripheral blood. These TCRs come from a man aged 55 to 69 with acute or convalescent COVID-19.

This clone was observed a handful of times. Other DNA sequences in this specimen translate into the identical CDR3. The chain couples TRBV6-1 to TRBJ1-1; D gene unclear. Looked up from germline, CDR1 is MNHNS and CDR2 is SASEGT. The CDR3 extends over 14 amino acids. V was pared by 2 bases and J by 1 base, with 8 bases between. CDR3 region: CASSEFSGNTEAFF. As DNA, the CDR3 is TGTGCCAGCAGTGAATTTTCGGGGAACACTGAAGCTTTCTTT.

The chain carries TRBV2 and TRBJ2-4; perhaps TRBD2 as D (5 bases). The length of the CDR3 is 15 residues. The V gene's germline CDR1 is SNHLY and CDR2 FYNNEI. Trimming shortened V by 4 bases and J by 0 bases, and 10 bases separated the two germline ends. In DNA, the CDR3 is TGTGCCAGCAGTGGGAGAGGGCCAGCCAAAAACATTCAGTACTTC. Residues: CASSGRGPAKNIQYF.

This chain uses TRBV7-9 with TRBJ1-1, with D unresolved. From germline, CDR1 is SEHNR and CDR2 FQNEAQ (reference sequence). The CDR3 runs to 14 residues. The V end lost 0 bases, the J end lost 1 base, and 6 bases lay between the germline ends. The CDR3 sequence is CASSLAPKNTEAFF. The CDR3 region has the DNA TGTGCCAGCAGCTTAGCCCCCAAGAACACTGAAGCTTTCTTT.

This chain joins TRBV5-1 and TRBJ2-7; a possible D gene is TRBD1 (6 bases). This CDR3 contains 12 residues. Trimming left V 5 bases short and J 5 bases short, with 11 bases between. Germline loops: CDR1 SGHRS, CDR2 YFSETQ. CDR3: CASRNRADEQYF. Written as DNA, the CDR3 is TGCGCCAGCAGGAACAGGGCTGACGAGCAGTACTTC.

CDR3 coding DNA: TGTGCCAGCAGTTCGTTCCGGGGCCAAGAGACCCAGTACTTC. The encoded protein is CASSSFRGQETQYF. V usage is TRBV27 and J usage is TRBJ2-5; weak D call: TRBD2 (5 bases). The V gene lost 4 bases and the J gene lost 1 base, with 10 bases spanning the gap. The CDR3 runs to 14 residues. Germline CDR1 reads MNHEY; CDR2 reads SMNVEV (reference sequence).

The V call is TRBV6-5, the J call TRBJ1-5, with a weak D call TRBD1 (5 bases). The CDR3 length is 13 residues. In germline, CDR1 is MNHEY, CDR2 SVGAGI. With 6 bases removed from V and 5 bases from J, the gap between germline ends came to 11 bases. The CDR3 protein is CASRVGGDQPQHF. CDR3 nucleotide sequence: TGTGCCAGCAGGGTGGGGGGGGATCAGCCCCAGCATTTT.

The CDR3 reads CASSLARGLDYEQYF. The CDR3 coding sequence is TGTGCCAGCAGCTTAGCGCGTGGACTGGACTACGAGCAGTACTTC. J is TRBJ2-7 and V is TRBV7-9; D may be TRBD2 (5 bases). The CDR3 spans 15 residues. Germline CDR1 reads SEHNR; CDR2 reads FQNEAQ (reference sequence). V shed 0 bases and J shed 3 bases, with 12 bases lying between them. The variable domain in full, with the rest retrieved from reference TRBV7-9 and TRBJ2-7, is DTGVSQNPRHKITKRGQNVTFRCDPISEHNRLYWYRQTLGQGPEFLTYFQNEAQLEKSRLLSDRFSAERPKGSFSTLEIQRTEQGDSAMYLCASSLARGLDYEQYFGPGTRLTVT.

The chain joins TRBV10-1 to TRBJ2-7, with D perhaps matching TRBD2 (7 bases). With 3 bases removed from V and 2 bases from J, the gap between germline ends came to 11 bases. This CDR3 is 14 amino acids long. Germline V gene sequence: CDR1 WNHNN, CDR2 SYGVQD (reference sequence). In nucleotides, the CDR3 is TGCGCCAGCAGTGAATCGGGGGGCGCCTACGAGCAGTACTTC. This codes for CASSESGGAYEQYF.

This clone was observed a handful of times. CDR3 in amino acids: CASSSPSPKQPQHF. DNA for the CDR3: TGTGCCAGCAGTTCCCCTTCCCCTAAGCAGCCCCAGCATTTT. This chain connects TRBV28 to TRBJ1-5, with D unclear. The V and J ends lost 4 bases and 7 bases respectively, with 14 bases between them. CDR1 MDHEN and CDR2 SYDVKM come from the germline V gene. CDR3 length: 14 residues.

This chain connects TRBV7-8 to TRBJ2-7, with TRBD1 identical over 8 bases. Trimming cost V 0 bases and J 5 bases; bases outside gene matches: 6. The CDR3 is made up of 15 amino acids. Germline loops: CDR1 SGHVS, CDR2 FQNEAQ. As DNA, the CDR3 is TGTGCCAGCAGCTTAGCGCCCCAGGACAGGGACGAGCAGTACTTC. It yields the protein CASSLAPQDRDEQYF.

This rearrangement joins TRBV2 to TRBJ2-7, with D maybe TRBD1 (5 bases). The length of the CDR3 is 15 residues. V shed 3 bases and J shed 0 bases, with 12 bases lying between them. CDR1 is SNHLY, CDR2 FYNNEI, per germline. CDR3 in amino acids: CASSDPGPSSYEQYF. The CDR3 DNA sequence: TGTGCCAGCAGTGATCCAGGGCCAAGCTCCTACGAGCAGTACTTC.

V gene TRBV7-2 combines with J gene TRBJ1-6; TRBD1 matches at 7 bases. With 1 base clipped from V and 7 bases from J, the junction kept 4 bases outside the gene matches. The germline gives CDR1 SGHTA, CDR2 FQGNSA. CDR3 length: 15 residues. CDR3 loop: CASSLGGQPNSPLHF. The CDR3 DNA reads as TGTGCCAGCAGCTTAGGGGGACAGCCCAATTCACCCCTCCACTTT.

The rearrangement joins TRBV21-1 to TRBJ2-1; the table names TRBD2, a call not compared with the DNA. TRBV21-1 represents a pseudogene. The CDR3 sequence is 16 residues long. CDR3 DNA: TGTGCCAGCAGCCTTGGGGAGGTGGAACTCTACAATGAGCAGTTCTTC. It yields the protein CASSLGEVELYNEQFF.

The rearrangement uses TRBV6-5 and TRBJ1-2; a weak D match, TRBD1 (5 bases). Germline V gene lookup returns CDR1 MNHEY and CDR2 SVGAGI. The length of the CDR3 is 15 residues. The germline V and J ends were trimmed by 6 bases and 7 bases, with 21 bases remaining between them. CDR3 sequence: CASSGGIYSWGGYTF. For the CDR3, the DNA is TGTGCCAGCAGCGGGGGGATATACTCGTGGGGTGGCTACACCTTC.

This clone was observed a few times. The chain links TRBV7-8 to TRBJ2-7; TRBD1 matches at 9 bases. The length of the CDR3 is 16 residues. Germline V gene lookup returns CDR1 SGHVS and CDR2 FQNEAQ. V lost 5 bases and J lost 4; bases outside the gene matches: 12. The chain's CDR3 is CASSVGPWDRAYEQYF. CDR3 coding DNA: TGTGCCAGCAGCGTAGGACCCTGGGACAGGGCGTACGAGCAGTACTTC.

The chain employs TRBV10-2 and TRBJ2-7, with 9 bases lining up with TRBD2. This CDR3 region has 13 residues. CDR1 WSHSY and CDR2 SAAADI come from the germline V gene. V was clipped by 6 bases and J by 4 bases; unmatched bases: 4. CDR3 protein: CASRLAGVYEQYF. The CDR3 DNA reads TGCGCCAGCAGGTTAGCGGGAGTGTACGAGCAGTACTTC.

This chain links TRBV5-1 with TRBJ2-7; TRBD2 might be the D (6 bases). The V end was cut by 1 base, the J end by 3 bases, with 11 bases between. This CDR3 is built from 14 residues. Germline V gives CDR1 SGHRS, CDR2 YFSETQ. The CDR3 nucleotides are TGCGCCAGCAGCTTGACGACTAGAGACTACGAGCAGTACTTC. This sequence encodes CASSLTTRDYEQYF. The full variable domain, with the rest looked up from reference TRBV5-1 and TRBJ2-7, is KAGVTQTPRYLIKTRGQQVTLSCSPISGHRSVSWYQQTPGQGLQFLFEYFSETQRNKGNFPGRFSGRQFSNSRSEMNVSTLELGDSALYLCASSLTTRDYEQYFGPGTRLTVT.

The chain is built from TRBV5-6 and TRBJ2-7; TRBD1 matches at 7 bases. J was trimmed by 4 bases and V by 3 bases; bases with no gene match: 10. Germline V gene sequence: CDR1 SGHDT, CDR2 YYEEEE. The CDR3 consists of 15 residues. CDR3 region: CASSWGYRGLYEQYF. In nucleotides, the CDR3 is TGTGCCAGCAGCTGGGGCTACAGGGGTCTTTACGAGCAGTACTTC.

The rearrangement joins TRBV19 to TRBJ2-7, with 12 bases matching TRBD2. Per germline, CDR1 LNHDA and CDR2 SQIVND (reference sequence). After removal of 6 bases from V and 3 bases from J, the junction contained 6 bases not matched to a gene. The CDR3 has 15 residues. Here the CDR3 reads CASRTLAGGDYEQYF. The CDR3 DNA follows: TGTGCCAGTAGGACCCTAGCGGGAGGGGACTACGAGCAGTACTTC.

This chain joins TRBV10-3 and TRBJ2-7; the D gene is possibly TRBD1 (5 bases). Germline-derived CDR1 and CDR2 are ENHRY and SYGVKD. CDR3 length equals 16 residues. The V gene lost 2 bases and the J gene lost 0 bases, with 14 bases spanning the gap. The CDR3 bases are TGTGCCATCAGTGAGCTAGGGCAGGGTCTCTCCTACGAGCAGTACTTC. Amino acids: CAISELGQGLSYEQYF.

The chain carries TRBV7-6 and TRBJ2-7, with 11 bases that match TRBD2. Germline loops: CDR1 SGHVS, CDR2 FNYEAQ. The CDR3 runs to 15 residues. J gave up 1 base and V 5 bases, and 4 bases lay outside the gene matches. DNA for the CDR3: TGTGCCAGCAGCCCAACTAGCGGGGGATCCTACGAGCAGTACTTC. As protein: CASSPTSGGSYEQYF.